This TCR beta chain was profiled in a study of blood T cell repertoires in COVID-19. The wider study: Samples taken during acute and convalescent COVID-19 were collected in the United States, Italy and Spain. Sample material is recorded as cDNA or gDNA derived from T cells, B-cell-depleted T cells, or PBMCs.

The assay was immunoSEQ multiplex PCR, and TCRdb's table has in-frame clones only and misses some. The sample lists some 220,000 clones; 87% were seen once. The germline gives CDR1 SEHNR, CDR2 FQNEAQ (reference sequence). Trimming took off 3 bases at V and 4 bases at J, with 9 bases between the two ends. The CDR3 contains 13 residues. The sequencing input was peripheral blood. This receptor was obtained from a woman aged 18-29 years who had recovered from COVID-19. The chain recombines TRBV7-9 with TRBJ1-2; the D is unclear. CDR3 residues: CASSFVFSYGYTF. The CDR3 DNA follows: TGTGCCAGCAGCTTTGTATTTAGCTATGGCTACACCTTC.